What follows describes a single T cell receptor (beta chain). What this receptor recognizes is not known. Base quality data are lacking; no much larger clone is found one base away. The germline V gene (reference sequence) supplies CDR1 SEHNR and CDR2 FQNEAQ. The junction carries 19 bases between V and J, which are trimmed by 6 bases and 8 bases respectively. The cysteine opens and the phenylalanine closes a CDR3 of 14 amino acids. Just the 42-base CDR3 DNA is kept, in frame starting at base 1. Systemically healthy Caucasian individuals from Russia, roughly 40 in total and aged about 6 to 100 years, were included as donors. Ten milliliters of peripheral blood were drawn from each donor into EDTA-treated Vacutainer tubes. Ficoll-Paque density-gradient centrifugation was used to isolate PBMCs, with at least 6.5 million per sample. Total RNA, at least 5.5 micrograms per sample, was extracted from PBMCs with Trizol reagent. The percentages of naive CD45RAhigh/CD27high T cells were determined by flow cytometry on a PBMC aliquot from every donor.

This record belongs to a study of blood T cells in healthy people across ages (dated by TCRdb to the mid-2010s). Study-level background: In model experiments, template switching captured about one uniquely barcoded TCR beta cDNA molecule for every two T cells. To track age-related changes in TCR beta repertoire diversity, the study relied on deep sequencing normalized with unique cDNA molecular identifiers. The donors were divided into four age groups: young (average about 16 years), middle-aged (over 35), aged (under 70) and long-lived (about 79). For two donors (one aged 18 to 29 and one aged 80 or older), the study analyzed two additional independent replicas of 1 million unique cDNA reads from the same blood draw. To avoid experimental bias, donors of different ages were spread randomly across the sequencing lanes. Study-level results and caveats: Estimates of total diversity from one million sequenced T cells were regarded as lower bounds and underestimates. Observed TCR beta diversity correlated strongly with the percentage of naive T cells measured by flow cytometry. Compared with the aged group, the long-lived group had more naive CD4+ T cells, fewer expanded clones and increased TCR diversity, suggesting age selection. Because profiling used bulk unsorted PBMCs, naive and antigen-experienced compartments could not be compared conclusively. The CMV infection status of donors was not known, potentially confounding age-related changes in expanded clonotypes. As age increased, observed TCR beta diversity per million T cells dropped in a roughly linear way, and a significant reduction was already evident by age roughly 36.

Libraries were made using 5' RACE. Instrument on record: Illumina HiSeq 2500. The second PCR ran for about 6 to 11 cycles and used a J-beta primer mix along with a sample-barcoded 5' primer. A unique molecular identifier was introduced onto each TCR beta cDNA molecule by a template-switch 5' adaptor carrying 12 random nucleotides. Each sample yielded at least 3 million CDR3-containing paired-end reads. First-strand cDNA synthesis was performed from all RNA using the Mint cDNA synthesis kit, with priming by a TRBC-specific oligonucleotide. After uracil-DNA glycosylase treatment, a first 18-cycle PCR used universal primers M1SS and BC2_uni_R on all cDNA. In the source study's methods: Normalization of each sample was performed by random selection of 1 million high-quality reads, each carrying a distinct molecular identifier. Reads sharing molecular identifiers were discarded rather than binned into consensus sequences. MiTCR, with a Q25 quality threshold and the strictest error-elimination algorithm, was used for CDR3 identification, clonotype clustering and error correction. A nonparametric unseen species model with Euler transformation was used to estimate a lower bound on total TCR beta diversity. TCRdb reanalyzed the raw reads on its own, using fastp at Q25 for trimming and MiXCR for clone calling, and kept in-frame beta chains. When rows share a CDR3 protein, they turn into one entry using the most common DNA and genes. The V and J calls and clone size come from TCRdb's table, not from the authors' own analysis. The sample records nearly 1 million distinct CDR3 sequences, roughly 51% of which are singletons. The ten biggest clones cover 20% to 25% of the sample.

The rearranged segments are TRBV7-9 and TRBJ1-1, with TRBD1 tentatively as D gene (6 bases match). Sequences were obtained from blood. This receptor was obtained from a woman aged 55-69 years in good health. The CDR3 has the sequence CASSQGGHEGEAFF. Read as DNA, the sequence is TGTGCCAGCAGTCAAGGGGGGCACGAAGGCGAAGCTTTCTTT.